This TCR beta chain was sequenced for a study of blood T cell repertoires in COVID-19. Study-level background: The United States, Italy and Spain were the sources of the acute and convalescent COVID-19 samples.

As originally analysed: From reference gene primer amplification, estimates of nucleated cell counts were derived. Only in-frame clones appear in the TCRdb table, and some are missing; sequencing was by immunoSEQ multiplex PCR. Clone size and the V and J calls come from that table; the DNA yielded D and trimming. This sample yields tens of thousands of clones, of which around 84% are seen a single time; 11% belongs to the top ten. V shed 4 bases and J shed 3 bases, with 12 bases lying between them. This CDR3 is built from 13 residues. The V gene's germline CDR1 is SQVTM and CDR2 ANQGSEA. The V gene is TRBV29-1, the J gene TRBJ1-2; D gene ambiguous. This sequence originates from a man aged 55 to 70 with COVID-19, enrolled during active disease. Sequencing was carried out using peripheral blood. CDR3 amino acids: CSVAPDTYYGYTF. The CDR3 DNA reads as TGCAGCGTTGCCCCTGACACTTACTATGGCTACACCTTC.